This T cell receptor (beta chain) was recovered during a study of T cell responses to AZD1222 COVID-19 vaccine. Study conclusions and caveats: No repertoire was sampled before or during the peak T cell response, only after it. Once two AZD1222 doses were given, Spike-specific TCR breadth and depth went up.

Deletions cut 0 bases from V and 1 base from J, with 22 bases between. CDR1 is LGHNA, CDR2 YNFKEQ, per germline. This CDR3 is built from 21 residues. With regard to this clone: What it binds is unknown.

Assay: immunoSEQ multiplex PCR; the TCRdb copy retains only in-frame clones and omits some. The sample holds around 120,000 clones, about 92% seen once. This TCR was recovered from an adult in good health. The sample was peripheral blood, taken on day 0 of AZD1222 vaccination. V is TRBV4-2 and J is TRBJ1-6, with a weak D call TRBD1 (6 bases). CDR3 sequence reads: CASSQERTESSEGSYNSPLHF. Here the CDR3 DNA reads TGTGCCAGCAGCCAAGAACGGACAGAGAGCTCCGAGGGGTCCTATAATTCACCCCTCCACTTT.